The next 5 T cell receptor beta chains were all read from a single sample in a study of blood T cell repertoires in COVID-19. Libraries were prepared by immunoSEQ multiplex PCR; TCRdb keeps only in-frame clonotypes and omits some of them. Here the sample spans about 140,000 clones, more than 85% being singletons. Sequencing input: peripheral blood. The receptors were sampled from a human donor in a cohort sampled during active COVID-19.

V gene TRBV7-9 combines with J gene TRBJ1-6; a weak D match, TRBD1 (6 bases). This CDR3 has 16 amino acids. Trimming removed 6 bases from V and 7 bases from J, with 19 bases in between. Germline loops: CDR1 SEHNR, CDR2 FQNEAQ (reference sequence). The CDR3 region is CASRPGTVRGNSPLHF. CDR3 sequence (DNA): TGTGCCAGCAGACCCGGGACCGTGAGGGGGAATTCACCCCTCCACTTT.

The chain couples TRBV11-1 to TRBJ2-7, with D maybe TRBD1 (7 bases). V was clipped by 4 bases and J by 4 bases, with 14 bases between them. The CDR3 has 14 residues. Germline-derived CDR1 and CDR2 are SGHAT and FQDESV (reference sequence). The CDR3 reads CASSSLPGGYEQYF. The CDR3 coding sequence is TGTGCCAGCAGCTCCCTCCCAGGGGGGTACGAGCAGTACTTC.

This chain connects TRBV2 to TRBJ2-5, with D unresolved. V lost 6 bases, J lost 5 bases, and 13 bases lay in between. In germline, CDR1 is SNHLY, CDR2 FYNNEI. The CDR3 sequence is 13 residues long. The CDR3 protein is CASSRWARETQYF. The CDR3 coding sequence is TGTGCCAGCAGCCGATGGGCCCGGGAGACCCAGTACTTC.

V and J are TRBV27 and TRBJ2-7, with D possibly TRBD1 on 6 matching bases. V lost 5 bases and J lost 11, with 22 bases in between. This CDR3 is built from 14 residues. Germline CDR1 is MNHEY and CDR2 is SMNVEV (reference sequence). The CDR3 region is CASSPTGQLGREYF. CDR3 DNA sequence: TGTGCCAGCAGTCCCACAGGGCAGCTGGGTAGAGAGTACTTC.

V is TRBV10-3 and J is TRBJ2-7, with 9 positions matching TRBD2. Losses at the gene ends were 6 bases for V and 5 bases for J; bases not matched to a gene: 2. Germline V gene data show CDR1 as ENHRY and CDR2 as SYGVKD. This CDR3 region has 12 residues. The CDR3 sequence: CAISSSGNEQYF. The CDR3 DNA is TGTGCCATCAGCTCTAGCGGGAACGAGCAGTACTTC.